The 29 T cell receptor beta chains reported below all come from one sample, sequenced in a study of T cells in Graves' hyperthyroidism and ophthalmopathy. TCR beta CDR3 region amplification was performed from RNA transcripts. First-round RT-PCR with HTBI primers amplified the TCR CDR3 region. TCRdb re-analysed the multiplex PCR reads in MiXCR, keeping a single row per CDR3 protein. In the table there are about 210,000 distinct CDR3 sequences, about a sixth of which are singletons. Sample: blood. These receptors originate from a man in his fifties with Graves' hyperthyroidism.

The chain carries TRBV10-1 and TRBJ2-3; no reliable D call. In germline, CDR1 is WNHNN, CDR2 SYGVQD (reference sequence). The CDR3 is 13 amino acids. Trimming pared 0 bases from V and 1 base from J, leaving 2 bases between. CDR3 nucleotide sequence: TGCGCCAGCAGTGAGTCTGGCACAGATACGCAGTATTTT. It translates to CASSESGTDTQYF.

In this sample, this clonotype turned up many times. V gene TRBV14 combines with J gene TRBJ2-3; D unclear. CDR3 length equals 13 residues. The germline V and J ends were trimmed by 3 bases and 4 bases, with 8 bases remaining between them. Germline V gene sequence: CDR1 SGHDN, CDR2 FVKESK. The CDR3 loop reads CASSQQVADTQYF. CDR3 bases: TGTGCCAGCAGCCAGCAGGTAGCAGATACGCAGTATTTT. Full variable domain (remainder filled in from reference TRBV14 and TRBJ2-3): EAGVTQFPSHSVIEKGQTVTLRCDPISGHDNLYWYRRVMGKEIKFLLHFVKESKQDESGMPNNRFLAERTGGTYSTLKVQPAELEDSGVYFCASSQQVADTQYFGPGTRLTVL.

As to this clonotype: A much larger clonotype is one base distant, so this may be a read error. This chain uses TRBV12-3 or TRBV12-4 with TRBJ2-2; possibly TRBD2 for D (5 bases). The length of the CDR3 is 14 residues. The CDR3 loop is CASSSSFITGELLF. The DNA of the CDR3 is TGTGCCAGCAGTTCCTCGTTTATCACCGGGGAGCTGCTTTTT.

This clonotype was picked up many times. One end of the junction fails to match germline, which may point to a read error. The chain has TRBV2 and TRBJ2-7, with no clear D. This CDR3 has 14 amino acids. Germline V CDR1 and CDR2: SNHLY, FYNNEI. The DNA of the CDR3 is TGTGCCAGCAGGGAAGGTGGCGTTCCCTACGAGCAGTACTTC. Protein sequence: CASREGGVPYEQYF. The whole variable domain, filled in from reference TRBV2 and TRBJ2-7, reads EPEVTQTPSHQVTQMGQEVILRCVPISNHLYFYWYRQILGQKVEFLVSFYNNEISEKSEIFDDQFSVERPDGSNFTLKIRSTKLEDSAMYFCASREGGVPYEQYFGPGTRLTVT.

The rearrangement uses TRBV6-1 and TRBJ2-1, with unresolved D. The CDR3 spans 11 residues. V gave up 5 bases and J gave up 6 bases, with 5 bases separating them. Germline loops: CDR1 MNHNS, CDR2 SASEGT. The CDR3 loop reads CASSWVNEQFF. Here the CDR3 DNA reads TGTGCCAGCAGTTGGGTCAATGAGCAGTTCTTC.

This clonotype was seen ten or more times. V and J are TRBV20-1 and TRBJ2-5; D is ambiguous. V dropped 5 bases and J dropped 5 bases, with 15 bases sitting between them. This CDR3 comprises 13 residues. Per the germline V gene, CDR1 is DFQATT and CDR2 is SNEGSKA (reference sequence). CDR3 nucleotide sequence: TGCAGTGCTGATACCGGGCTCCGGGAGACCCAGTACTTC. Amino acids: CSADTGLRETQYF.

About this clonotype: This could be a read error, since a much larger clone is one nucleotide away. The chain is built from TRBV7-3 and TRBJ2-5; the D is unclear. Germline-derived CDR1 and CDR2 are SGHTA and FQGTGA. The CDR3 sequence is 14 residues long. The V gene lost 5 bases and the J gene lost 2 bases, with 12 bases spanning the gap. The DNA for the CDR3 is TGTGCCAGCAGCCAAGGTCGGATGCAAGAGACCCAGTACTTC. Encoded protein: CASSQGRMQETQYF. Combining the CDR3 with reference TRBV7-3 and TRBJ2-5 gives the whole variable domain GAGVSQTPSNKVTEKGKYVELRCDPISGHTALYWYRQSLGQGPEFLIYFQGTGAADDSGLPNDRFFAVRPEGSVSTLKIQRTERGDSAVYLCASSQGRMQETQYFGPGTRLLVL.

About this clonotype: A junction boundary mismatches the germline segment, possibly from a read error. This chain links TRBV5-1 with TRBJ2-5; tentative D call: TRBD2 (5 bases). There are 14 residues in the CDR3. CDR1 SGHRS and CDR2 YFSETQ come from the germline V gene. The CDR3 DNA follows: TGCGCCGGCAGCTTGGAGGCAAACCAAGAGACCCAGTACTTC. It codes for CAGSLEANQETQYF.

A single count supports this clonotype. V and J are TRBV28 and TRBJ2-1, with D perhaps given as TRBD1 or TRBD2 (5 bases each). V was shortened by 3 bases and J by 6 bases, with 15 bases between the two germline ends. Germline V CDR1 and CDR2: MDHEN, SYDVKM. This CDR3 contains 15 residues. DNA for the CDR3: TGTGCCAGCAGTTTGTTCAGGGACGTCTCCAATGAGCAGTTCTTC. Residues: CASSLFRDVSNEQFF.

The chain carries TRBV20-1 and TRBJ2-3, with TRBD2 matching over 11 bases. With 3 bases clipped from V and 7 bases from J, the junction kept 6 bases outside the gene matches. The germline gives CDR1 DFQATT, CDR2 SNEGSKA (reference sequence). This CDR3 is 14 amino acids long. The CDR3 DNA reads as TGCAGTGCTAGTCCTAGCGGGAGGTTGCATACGCAGTATTTT. Its translation is CSASPSGRLHTQYF.

This clonotype was picked up many times. The rearrangement joins TRBV5-1 to TRBJ1-2; weak D call: TRBD1 (5 bases). The CDR3 covers 15 residues. Germline CDR1 reads SGHRS; CDR2 reads YFSETQ. The V end lost 4 bases, the J end lost 4 bases, and 17 bases lay between the germline ends. The CDR3 is CASSGGGVSGYGYTF. The CDR3 nucleotides read TGCGCCAGCAGCGGCGGAGGGGTGTCAGGCTATGGCTACACCTTC.

This clonotype showed up many times. V usage is TRBV28 and J usage is TRBJ2-7, with 7 bases that match TRBD2. CDR1 is MDHEN, CDR2 SYDVKM, per germline. With V trimmed by 7 bases and J by 2 bases, 8 bases remained unmatched. This CDR3 has 14 amino acids. The DNA of the CDR3 is TGTGCCAGCATACCAGCGGGAAGGACCTACGAGCAGTACTTC. It specifies CASIPAGRTYEQYF. Full variable domain (rest looked up from reference TRBV28 and TRBJ2-7): DVKVTQSSRYLVKRTGEKVFLECVQDMDHENMFWYRQDPGLGLRLIYFSYDVKMKEKGDIPEGYSVSREKKERFSLILESASTNQTSMYLCASIPAGRTYEQYFGPGTRLTVT.

This clonotype was observed many times. J is TRBJ2-1 and V is TRBV3-1; a weak D match, TRBD2 (6 bases). Germline V gives CDR1 LGHDT, CDR2 YNNKEL (reference sequence). The CDR3 sequence is 14 residues long. The V and J ends lost 5 bases and 7 bases respectively, with 15 bases between them. The CDR3 nucleotides are TGTGCCAGCAGCGAAACTAGCAAGGGGAATGAGCAGTTCTTC. Amino acids: CASSETSKGNEQFF.

With regard to this clonotype: With a much larger clone just one base away, this may be a read error. This chain uses TRBV27 with TRBJ2-4, with D uncertain. CDR3 length equals 13 residues. Germline CDR1 reads MNHEY; CDR2 reads SMNVEV (reference sequence). The CDR3 DNA follows: TGTGCCAGCAGTACCTTAGACCTAAACATTCGGTACTTC. Its translation: CASSTLDLNIRYF.

The chain combines TRBV5-1 with TRBJ2-1, with TRBD2 matching 8 bases. The V gene end was trimmed by 4 bases and the J gene end by 3 bases; junction bases not matched to a gene: 9. Germline V lookup: CDR1 SGHRS, CDR2 YFSETQ. This CDR3 spans 16 amino acids. CDR3: CASSESPGTSYNEQFF. The CDR3 region has the DNA TGCGCCAGCAGCGAATCGCCCGGGACTAGCTACAATGAGCAGTTCTTC.

This clonotype occurred a few times. The rearrangement uses TRBV20-1 and TRBJ2-3, with TRBD1 identical over 8 bases. The V gene end was trimmed by 5 bases and the J gene end by 0 bases; junction bases not matched to a gene: 4. This CDR3 spans 14 amino acids. CDR1 and CDR2 from the germline V gene are DFQATT and SNEGSKA (reference sequence). CDR3 amino acids: CSALTGGSTDTQYF. Written as DNA, the CDR3 is TGCAGTGCTCTTACAGGGGGTAGCACAGATACGCAGTATTTT.

As concerns this clonotype: This sequence may be a read error, since a much larger clone differs from it by one base. The V gene is TRBV7-8, the J gene TRBJ2-1; a possible D gene is TRBD2 (6 bases). Germline V gene sequence: CDR1 SGHVS, CDR2 FQNEAQ. The CDR3 sequence is 15 residues long. CDR3 coding DNA: TGTGCCAGCAGCTTCGGTAGCGGCCACTACAATAAGCAGCTCTTC. This gives the protein CASSFGSGHYNKQLF.

J is TRBJ2-7 and V is TRBV5-1; 7 bases line up with TRBD1. Germline V CDR1 and CDR2: SGHRS, YFSETQ. With 4 bases clipped from V and 1 base from J, the junction kept 8 bases outside the gene matches. The CDR3 runs 15 residues. As DNA, the CDR3 is TGCGCCAGCAGCACAACAGGGGCGCTATCCTACGAGCAGTACTTC. Translating gives CASSTTGALSYEQYF. The full variable domain, rest sourced from reference TRBV5-1 and TRBJ2-7, is KAGVTQTPRYLIKTRGQQVTLSCSPISGHRSVSWYQQTPGQGLQFLFEYFSETQRNKGNFPGRFSGRQFSNSRSEMNVSTLELGDSALYLCASSTTGALSYEQYFGPGTRLTVT.

V usage is TRBV5-1 and J usage is TRBJ2-1; D is undetermined. The germline V and J ends were trimmed by 0 bases and 3 bases, with 13 bases remaining between them. The CDR3 is 16 amino acids. Per the germline V gene, CDR1 is SGHRS and CDR2 is YFSETQ. CDR3 in DNA: TGCGCCAGCAGCTTGGGGCCTTCGACGATCTACAATGAGCAGTTCTTC. It specifies CASSLGPSTIYNEQFF. The whole variable domain, remainder taken from reference TRBV5-1 and TRBJ2-1, is KAGVTQTPRYLIKTRGQQVTLSCSPISGHRSVSWYQQTPGQGLQFLFEYFSETQRNKGNFPGRFSGRQFSNSRSEMNVSTLELGDSALYLCASSLGPSTIYNEQFFGPGTRLTVL.

This clonotype has a count of ten or more. The V call is TRBV7-2, the J call TRBJ2-1, with no clear D. Germline lookup yields CDR1 SGHTA and CDR2 FQGNSA. The CDR3 loop spans 12 amino acids. The V gene lost 3 bases and the J gene lost 3 bases, with 3 bases spanning the gap. CDR3 bases: TGTGCCAGCAGCTTTTTCTACAATGAGCAGTTCTTC. This sequence encodes CASSFFYNEQFF.

This clonotype came up a few times. The chain joins TRBV20-1 to TRBJ2-3; TRBD1 matches at 10 bases. V dropped 5 bases and J dropped 3; count of bases not matched to a gene: 11. Looked up from germline, CDR1 is DFQATT and CDR2 is SNEGSKA (reference sequence). This CDR3 comprises 16 residues. CDR3 bases: TGCAGTGCTCCCACCCACAGGACAGGGGGGACAGATACGCAGTATTTT. This sequence encodes CSAPTHRTGGTDTQYF.

At least ten counts were recorded for this clonotype. The chain has TRBV5-1 and TRBJ2-1, with 10 bases that match TRBD2. CDR3 length: 16 amino acids. Germline V gives CDR1 SGHRS, CDR2 YFSETQ. J lost 4 bases, V lost 4 bases, and 8 bases had no gene match. The CDR3 is CASSQVAGGGYNEQFF. Written as DNA, the CDR3 is TGCGCCAGCAGCCAAGTAGCGGGAGGTGGTTACAATGAGCAGTTCTTC. The complete variable domain, with remaining parts taken from reference TRBV5-1 and TRBJ2-1, reads KAGVTQTPRYLIKTRGQQVTLSCSPISGHRSVSWYQQTPGQGLQFLFEYFSETQRNKGNFPGRFSGRQFSNSRSEMNVSTLELGDSALYLCASSQVAGGGYNEQFFGPGTRLTVL.

This clonotype came up once. The V call is TRBV25-1, the J call TRBJ2-7; D remains unclear. V lost 5 bases, J lost 4 bases, and 3 bases lay in between. The CDR3 contains 10 residues. Germline assignment: CDR1 MGHDK and CDR2 SYGVNS. The CDR3 region is CASSRYEQYF. The CDR3 nucleotides are TGTGCCAGCAGTCGGTACGAGCAGTACTTC.

This clonotype was counted between two and nine times. This clone may be a read error of a much larger clone one base away. This chain connects TRBV27 to TRBJ2-1, with a tentative D call TRBD2 (5 bases). CDR1 is MNHEY and CDR2 is SMNVEV in the germline V gene (reference sequence). The CDR3 contains 15 residues. CDR3 amino acids: CASSYSGAYYNEQSF. The CDR3 nucleotides read TGTGCCAGCAGTTACAGCGGAGCCTACTACAATGAGCAGTCCTTC.

This clonotype was counted many times. This rearrangement joins TRBV6-5 to TRBJ2-5, with D perhaps TRBD2 (5 bases). The CDR3 is 14 amino acids. Trimming cost V 0 bases and J 5 bases, with 10 bases left between them. Germline CDR1 is MNHEY and CDR2 is SVGAGI. The CDR3 sequence is CASSYSEGRETQYF. In nucleotides, the CDR3 is TGTGCCAGCAGTTACTCTGAGGGCCGGGAGACCCAGTACTTC.

In this sample, this clonotype turned up many times. The J gene is TRBJ1-2, the V gene TRBV6-1, with D possibly being TRBD1 (5 bases). V was shortened by 9 bases and J by 5 bases, with 16 bases between the two germline ends. CDR3 length: 13 residues. Germline lookup yields CDR1 MNHNS and CDR2 SASEGT. The CDR3 reads CASRSAGEYGYTF. The DNA of the CDR3 is TGTGCCAGTAGGTCCGCGGGGGAGTATGGCTACACCTTC.

This clonotype occurred a few times. The chain carries TRBV10-3 and TRBJ2-7, with 11 bases aligning to TRBD2. This CDR3 contains 15 residues. The V gene end was trimmed by 2 bases and the J gene end by 4 bases; junction bases not matched to a gene: 4. CDR1 is ENHRY and CDR2 is SYGVKD in the germline V gene. CDR3 sequence reads: CAISEGLAGNYEQYF. Written as DNA, the CDR3 is TGTGCCATCAGTGAGGGACTAGCGGGCAATTACGAGCAGTACTTC.

This clonotype was seen a handful of times. V and J are TRBV7-2 and TRBJ2-1; TRBD2 agrees at 11 bases. Germline CDR1 and CDR2: SGHTA and FQGNSA. This CDR3 has 16 amino acids. V shed 4 bases, J shed 4 bases, and the junction held 6 bases outside the gene matches. The CDR3 is CASSYWTSGPYNEQFF. In DNA, the CDR3 is TGTGCCAGCAGCTATTGGACTAGCGGGCCTTACAATGAGCAGTTCTTC.

This CDR3 is CASSLRGGQAHGYTF. For the CDR3, the DNA is TGTGCCAGCAGCTTAAGGGGAGGACAGGCCCATGGCTACACCTTC. The gene calls are TRBV7-3 and TRBJ1-2; 7 bases align to TRBD1. CDR1 and CDR2 from the germline V gene are SGHTA and FQGTGA. The CDR3 is 15 amino acids. V shed 1 base and J 6 bases; nucleotides not matched to a gene: 8.